These T cell receptor beta chains were read from a single sample in a study of blood T cell repertoires in COVID-19. Generated by immunoSEQ multiplex PCR, the TCRdb table keeps only in-frame clones and is missing some. The table includes tens of thousands of clones, around 80% detected once. Material for sequencing was peripheral blood. Receptor source: a woman older than 75 with active or convalescent COVID-19. Both conserved end residues are part of each CDR3. The order of the fields is CDR3 protein, CDR3 DNA, D gene, clone size, V gene, J gene. The D gene is left open where the match is weak. Size is stated for part of the rows, as once, few or many counts, or as a class when the clone is expanded.

CASSLLAANTGELFF	TGTGCCAGCAGTTTACTAGCGGCGAACACCGGGGAGCTGTTTTTT	TRBD2	NA	TRBV6-5	TRBJ2-2
CASSQLPSSYNEQFF	TGCGCCAGCAGTCAACTCCCGAGCTCCTACAATGAGCAGTTCTTC	NA	few	TRBV5-1	TRBJ2-1
CAYRQGPTYEQYF	TGTGCCTACCGACAGGGACCAACCTACGAGCAGTACTTC	TRBD1	NA	TRBV30	TRBJ2-7
CASSLVTGQGAKNEQFF	TGTGCCAGCAGCTTAGTCACAGGACAGGGGGCGAAGAATGAGCAGTTCTTC	TRBD1	NA	TRBV7-9	TRBJ2-1
CASSLAAGSSYEQYF	TGTGCCAGCAGCTTAGCGGCAGGGTCTTCCTACGAGCAGTACTTC	NA	NA	TRBV7-9	TRBJ2-7
CASSLGTTATDTQYF	TGTGCCAGCAGCTTAGGGACTACGGCCACAGATACGCAGTATTTT	NA	NA	TRBV7-6	TRBJ2-3
CASSPTGHRGPTNEKLFF	TGTGCCAGCTCACCTACGGGACACCGTGGGCCAACTAATGAAAAACTGTTTTTT	NA	NA	TRBV18	TRBJ1-4
CASSLVGTGNEQFF	TGTGCCAGCAGCTTAGTGGGGACAGGGAATGAGCAGTTCTTC	TRBD1	NA	TRBV7-2	TRBJ2-1
CASSGTGRTEAFF	TGTGCCAGCAGCGGGACGGGGAGGACTGAAGCTTTCTTT	NA	NA	TRBV7-2	TRBJ1-1
CASSLGSGGKNYGYTF	TGTGCCAGCAGCTTAGGCTCGGGGGGAAAAAACTATGGCTACACCTTC	NA	NA	TRBV7-2	TRBJ1-2
CASSYGPGAGGYTF	TGTGCCAGCAGTTACGGTCCAGGGGCGGGCGGCTACACCTTC	NA	NA	TRBV6-5	TRBJ1-2
CASSVDGYNEQFF	TGTGCCAGTAGTGTCGACGGGTACAATGAGCAGTTCTTC	NA	few	TRBV19	TRBJ2-1
CASSHGTGDTGELFF	TGTGCCAGCAGCCACGGGACAGGGGACACCGGGGAGCTGTTTTTT	TRBD1	NA	TRBV5-5	TRBJ2-2
CASSFRTAGQQYF	TGTGCCAGCAGTTTTCGGACAGCTGGCCAGCAGTACTTC	NA	NA	TRBV12-3/TRBV12-4	TRBJ2-7
CASKIFRDSYEQYF	TGTGCCAGCAAAATCTTTCGGGACTCCTACGAGCAGTACTTC	NA	NA	TRBV6-6	TRBJ2-7
CASSLDREETQYF	TGTGCCAGCAGCTTAGACAGAGAAGAGACCCAGTACTTC	NA	NA	TRBV7-2	TRBJ2-5
CSASSGEHSYNEQFF	TGCAGTGCTAGTAGCGGGGAACACTCCTACAATGAGCAGTTCTTC	TRBD2	NA	TRBV20-1	TRBJ2-1
CASSPWSSGPEQYF	TGTGCCAGCAGCCCCTGGTCTTCAGGGCCCGAGCAGTACTTC	NA	NA	TRBV9	TRBJ2-7
CASSQAGLSTGELFF	TGCGCCAGCAGCCAAGCGGGACTCTCCACCGGGGAGCTGTTTTTT	NA	NA	TRBV4-1	TRBJ2-2
CASSLELAGGLRTDTQYF	TGTGCCAGCAGCTTAGAACTAGCGGGGGGGCTAAGGACAGATACGCAGTATTTT	TRBD2	NA	TRBV5-6	TRBJ2-3